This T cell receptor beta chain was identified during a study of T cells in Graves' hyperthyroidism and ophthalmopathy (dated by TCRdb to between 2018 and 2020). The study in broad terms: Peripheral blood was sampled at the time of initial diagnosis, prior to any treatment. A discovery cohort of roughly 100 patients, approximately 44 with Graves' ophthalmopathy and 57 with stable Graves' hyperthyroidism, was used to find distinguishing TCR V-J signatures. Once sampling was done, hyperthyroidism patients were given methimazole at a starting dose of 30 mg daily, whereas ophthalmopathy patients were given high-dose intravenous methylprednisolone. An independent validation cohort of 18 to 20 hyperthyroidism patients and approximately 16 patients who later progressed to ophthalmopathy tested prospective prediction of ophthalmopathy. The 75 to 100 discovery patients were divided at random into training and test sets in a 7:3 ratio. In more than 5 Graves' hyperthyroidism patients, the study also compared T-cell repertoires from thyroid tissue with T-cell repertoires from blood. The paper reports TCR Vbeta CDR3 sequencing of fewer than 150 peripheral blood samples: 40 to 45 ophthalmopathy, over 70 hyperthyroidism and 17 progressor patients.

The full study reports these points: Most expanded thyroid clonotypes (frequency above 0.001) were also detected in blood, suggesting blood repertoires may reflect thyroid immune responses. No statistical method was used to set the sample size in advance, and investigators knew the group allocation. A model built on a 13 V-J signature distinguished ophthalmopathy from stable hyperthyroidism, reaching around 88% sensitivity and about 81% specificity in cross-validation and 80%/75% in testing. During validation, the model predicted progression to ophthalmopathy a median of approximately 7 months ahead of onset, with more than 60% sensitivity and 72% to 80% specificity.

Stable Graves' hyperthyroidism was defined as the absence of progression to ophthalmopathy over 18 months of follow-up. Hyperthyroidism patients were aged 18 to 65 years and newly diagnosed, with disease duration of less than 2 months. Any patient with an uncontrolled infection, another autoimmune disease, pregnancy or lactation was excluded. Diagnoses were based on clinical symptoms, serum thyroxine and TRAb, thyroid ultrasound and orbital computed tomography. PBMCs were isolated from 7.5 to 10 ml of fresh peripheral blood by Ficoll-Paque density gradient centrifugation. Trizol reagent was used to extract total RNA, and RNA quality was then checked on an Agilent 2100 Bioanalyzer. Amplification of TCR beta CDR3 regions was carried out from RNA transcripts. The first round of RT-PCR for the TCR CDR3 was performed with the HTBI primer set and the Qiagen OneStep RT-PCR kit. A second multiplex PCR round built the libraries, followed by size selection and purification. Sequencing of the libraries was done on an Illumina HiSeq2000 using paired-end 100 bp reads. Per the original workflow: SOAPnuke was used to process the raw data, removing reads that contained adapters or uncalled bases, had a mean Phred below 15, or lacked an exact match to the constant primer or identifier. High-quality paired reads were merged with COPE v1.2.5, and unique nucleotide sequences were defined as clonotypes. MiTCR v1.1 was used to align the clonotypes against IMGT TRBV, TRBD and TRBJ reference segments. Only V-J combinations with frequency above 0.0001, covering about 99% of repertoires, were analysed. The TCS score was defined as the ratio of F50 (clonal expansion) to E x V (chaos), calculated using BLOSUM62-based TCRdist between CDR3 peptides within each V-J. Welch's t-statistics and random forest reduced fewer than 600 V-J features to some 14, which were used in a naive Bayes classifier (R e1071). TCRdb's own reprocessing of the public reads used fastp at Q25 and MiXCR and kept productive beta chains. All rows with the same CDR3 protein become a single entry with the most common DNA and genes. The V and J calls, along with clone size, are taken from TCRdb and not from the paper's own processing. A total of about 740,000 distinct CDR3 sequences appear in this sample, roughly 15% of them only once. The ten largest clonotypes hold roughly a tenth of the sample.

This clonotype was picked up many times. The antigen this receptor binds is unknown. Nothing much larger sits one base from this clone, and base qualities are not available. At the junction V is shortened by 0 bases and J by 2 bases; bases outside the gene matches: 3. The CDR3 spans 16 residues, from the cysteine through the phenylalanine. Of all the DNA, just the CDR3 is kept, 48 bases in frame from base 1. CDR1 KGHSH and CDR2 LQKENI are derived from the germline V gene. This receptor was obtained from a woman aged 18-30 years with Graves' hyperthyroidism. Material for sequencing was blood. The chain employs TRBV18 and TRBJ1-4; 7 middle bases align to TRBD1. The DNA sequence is TGTGCCAGCTCACCACCCCTACAGGGGACTAATGAAAAACTGTTTTTT. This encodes CASSPPLQGTNEKLFF.